What follows are 23 T cell receptor beta chains derived from one specimen sequenced in a study of shared clonotypes between healthy human individuals. Assay used: immunoSEQ multiplex PCR; TCRdb lists only in-frame clones, some missing. The sample lists about 2,500,000 clones, around nine tenths occurring once. The sample consisted of naive CD4+ T cells sorted from blood. Subset here: CD45RA+ positively selected. The receptors here all came from a man aged 18 to 29 in good health.

The chain joins TRBV19 to TRBJ1-1, with D hard to call. Germline assignment: CDR1 LNHDA and CDR2 SQIVND (reference sequence). V lost 3 bases to trimming and J lost 3 bases, with 11 bases between them. The CDR3 runs to 14 residues. The CDR3 bases are TGTGCCAGTAGTATTGGTATCGAGTACACTGAAGCTTTCTTT. Protein product: CASSIGIEYTEAFF.

Of note for this clone: Additional DNA sequences in this sample encode the identical CDR3. The chain employs TRBV9 and TRBJ2-7, with 13 bases aligning to TRBD2. CDR3 length: 14 amino acids. The V gene's germline CDR1 is SGDLS and CDR2 YYNGEE. The V segment lost 3 bases and the J segment 4 bases; nucleotides outside the gene matches: 1. CDR3 sequence reads: CASSGTSGSYEQYF. CDR3 nucleotides: TGTGCCAGCAGCGGGACTAGCGGGAGTTACGAGCAGTACTTC. The whole variable domain, remainder taken from reference TRBV9 and TRBJ2-7, is DSGVTQTPKHLITATGQRVTLRCSPRSGDLSVYWYQQSLDQGLQFLIQYYNGEERAKGNILERFSAQQFPDLHSELNLSSLELGDSALYFCASSGTSGSYEQYFGPGTRLTVT.

This chain links TRBV4-3 with TRBJ2-3, with D perhaps TRBD2 (6 bases). Germline V gene data show CDR1 as LGHNA and CDR2 as YSLEER. The CDR3 is made up of 15 amino acids. V was pared by 0 bases and J by 5 bases, with 12 bases between. CDR3 in amino acids: CASSQDSSGEDTQYF. The CDR3 bases are TGCGCCAGCAGCCAAGATTCGTCGGGAGAAGATACGCAGTATTTT.

The J gene is TRBJ2-3, the V gene TRBV12-2; TRBD2 was called by the table and not checked on the DNA. TRBV12-2 is a recognized pseudogene. The CDR3 is 18 residues long. CDR3 loop: CASRLPRGLAGATDTQYF. CDR3 nucleotides: TGTGCAAGTCGCTTACCTCGAGGACTAGCGGGAGCCACAGATACGCAGTATTTT.

V and J are TRBV5-6 and TRBJ1-6; 11 positions agree with TRBD1. The germline gives CDR1 SGHDT, CDR2 YYEEEE. The trim removed 4 bases at V and 9 bases at J, leaving 6 bases unmatched. The CDR3 consists of 15 residues. CDR3 coding DNA: TGTGCCAGCAGCCGGGACAGGGGGATTGGTTCACCCCTCCACTTT. Protein product: CASSRDRGIGSPLHF. Together with reference TRBV5-6 and TRBJ1-6, the CDR3 gives the full variable domain: DAGVTQSPTHLIKTRGQQVTLRCSPKSGHDTVSWYQQALGQGPQFIFQYYEEEERQRGNFPDRFSGHQFPNYSSELNVNALLLGDSALYLCASSRDRGIGSPLHFGNGTRLTVT.

In DNA, the CDR3 is TGTGCCAGCTTTCGCGGGGGTGACTCCTACAATGAGCAGTTCTTC. This sequence encodes CASFRGGDSYNEQFF. The V and J genes are TRBV18 and TRBJ2-1; 7 bases align to TRBD2. The CDR3 is 15 residues long. The junction had 6 bases not matched to a gene; V was cut back by 7 bases and J by 0 bases. Looked up from germline, CDR1 is KGHSH and CDR2 is LQKENI.

The V and J genes are TRBV19 and TRBJ2-1; 13 nucleotides line up with TRBD2. This CDR3 comprises 15 residues. J was trimmed by 8 bases and V by 7 bases; bases with no gene match: 8. Germline V gene sequence: CDR1 LNHDA, CDR2 SQIVND (reference sequence). The CDR3 loop is CASKPGLAGWYEQFF. In DNA, the CDR3 is TGTGCCAGTAAGCCGGGACTAGCGGGATGGTATGAGCAGTTCTTC.

The V and J genes are TRBV5-1 and TRBJ2-7; 10 positions agree with TRBD1. Germline lookup yields CDR1 SGHRS and CDR2 YFSETQ. J gave up 4 bases and V 4 bases, and 11 bases lay outside the gene matches. The CDR3 is 16 residues long. In DNA, the CDR3 is TGCGCCAGCAGCCTGGGGCCGGGGACAGGGGCTTACGAGCAGTACTTC. The encoded protein is CASSLGPGTGAYEQYF.

V gene TRBV4-1 combines with J gene TRBJ1-3; 8 bases are a match to TRBD1. This CDR3 is 18 amino acids long. Per germline, CDR1 MGHRA and CDR2 YSYEKL. V shed 0 bases, J shed 0 bases, and the junction held 7 bases outside the gene matches. The CDR3 protein is CASSQDAGGLGSGNTIYF. The DNA of the CDR3 is TGCGCCAGCAGCCAAGACGCAGGGGGCTTAGGCTCTGGAAACACCATATATTTT.

The rearrangement joins TRBV12-5 to TRBJ2-7; D is possibly TRBD2 (5 bases). Trimming pared 7 bases from V and 1 base from J, leaving 8 bases between. This CDR3 has 12 amino acids. The germline CDR1 and CDR2 sequences are LGHNT and FRNRAP. The DNA for the CDR3 is TGTGCTAGTGCGGAGGAGTCCTACGAGCAGTACTTC. Protein sequence: CASAEESYEQYF.

The chain joins TRBV11-2 to TRBJ2-7; D is unresolved. V was shortened by 3 bases and J by 2 bases, with 8 bases between the two germline ends. The CDR3 contains 13 residues. Germline CDR1 is SGHAT and CDR2 is FQNNGV. As DNA, the CDR3 is TGTGCCAGCAGCTTTAGACAAACCTACGAGCAGTACTTC. Its protein is CASSFRQTYEQYF.

This clone was detected a few times. The chain combines TRBV27 with TRBJ2-7; 8 positions agree with TRBD2. Trimming at V came to 2 bases and at J to 3 bases, leaving 9 bases not matched to a gene. The V gene's germline CDR1 is MNHEY and CDR2 SMNVEV (reference sequence). This CDR3 contains 16 residues. CDR3 residues: CASSLVTGGPYYEQYF. The CDR3 bases are TGTGCCAGCAGTTTAGTAACGGGAGGGCCCTACTACGAGCAGTACTTC.

In DNA, the CDR3 is TGTGCCAGCAGCCCAGGGGGAGGGGAGTACGAGCAGTACTTC. This sequence encodes CASSPGGGEYEQYF. The genes are TRBV7-9 and TRBJ2-7; D may correspond to TRBD1 or TRBD2 (7 bases each). The CDR3 is 14 residues long. From germline, CDR1 is SEHNR and CDR2 FQNEAQ (reference sequence). Deletions cut 5 bases from V and 4 bases from J, with 15 bases between.

This clone was recorded only once. CDR3 bases: TGTGCCTGGGGGTTGAGCGGGGAGCTGTTTTTT. This sequence encodes CAWGLSGELFF. The V call is TRBV30, the J call TRBJ2-2; D remains unclear. V gave up 5 bases and J gave up 7 bases, with 8 bases separating them. Germline-derived CDR1 and CDR2 are GTSNPN and SVGIG (reference sequence). The CDR3 is 11 amino acids. Full variable domain (rest looked up from reference TRBV30 and TRBJ2-2): SQTIHQWPATLVQPVGSPLSLECTVEGTSNPNLYWYRQAAGRGLQLLFYSVGIGQISSEVPQNLSASRPQDRQFILSSKKLLLSDSGFYLCAWGLSGELFFGEGSRLTVL.

This sequence joins TRBV2 and TRBJ1-4; D gene uncertain. This CDR3 comprises 16 residues. In germline, CDR1 is SNHLY, CDR2 FYNNEI. Trimming left V 2 bases short and J 0 bases short, with 10 bases between. As DNA, the CDR3 is TGTGCCAGCAGTGAATACCGGCGGGCAACTAATGAAAAACTGTTTTTT. Translating gives CASSEYRRATNEKLFF.

V and J are TRBV4-2 and TRBJ2-3; 8 positions match TRBD2. Germline V gene lookup returns CDR1 LGHNA and CDR2 YNFKEQ. CDR3 length equals 17 residues. Trimming removed 4 bases from V and 0 bases from J; junction bases left unmatched: 9. The CDR3 DNA reads TGTGCCAGCAGCCCCCTAAATCCGGGGGGGAGCACAGATACGCAGTATTTT. Translated, it gives CASSPLNPGGSTDTQYF.

The gene calls are TRBV10-3 and TRBJ2-2; 10 nucleotides align to TRBD2. Germline values: CDR1 ENHRY, CDR2 SYGVKD. The ends lost 8 bases at V and 0 bases at J; junction bases unmatched: 12. The CDR3 sequence is 18 residues long. The CDR3 DNA reads as TGTGCCATCTCCCGGACTAGCGGAAGGAATCCGAACACCGGGGAGCTGTTTTTT. It specifies CAISRTSGRNPNTGELFF.

V usage is TRBV30 and J usage is TRBJ1-6, with D possibly matching TRBD1 (6 bases). The CDR3 totals 16 residues. CDR1 is GTSNPN and CDR2 is SVGIG in the germline V gene (reference sequence). V was pared by 3 bases and J by 7 bases, with 19 bases between. The CDR3 is CAWRGEGRGRNSPLHF. CDR3 nucleotide sequence: TGTGCCTGGAGGGGGGAGGGCAGGGGCAGAAATTCACCCCTCCACTTT.

The gene calls are TRBV6-5 and TRBJ2-7; possibly TRBD1 for D (6 bases). This CDR3 spans 11 amino acids. V was trimmed by 6 bases and J by 7 bases, leaving 10 bases between them. Germline V gene sequence: CDR1 MNHEY, CDR2 SVGAGI. CDR3 in amino acids: CASSRQAEQYF. In DNA form, the CDR3 reads TGTGCCAGCAGCCGACAGGCTGAGCAGTACTTC.

This chain uses TRBV19 with TRBJ1-5; D call uncertain. The CDR3 is made up of 14 amino acids. Germline-derived CDR1 and CDR2 are LNHDA and SQIVND (reference sequence). Trimming took off 5 bases at V and 0 bases at J, with 8 bases between the two ends. The CDR3 nucleotides read TGTGCCAGTAGTCTCGAGGATAGCAATCAGCCCCAGCATTTT. This encodes CASSLEDSNQPQHF.

V gene TRBV2 combines with J gene TRBJ1-3; weak D call: TRBD1 (6 bases). The V gene lost 6 bases and the J gene lost 4 bases, with 13 bases spanning the gap. The CDR3 covers 14 residues. Germline-derived CDR1 and CDR2 are SNHLY and FYNNEI. The CDR3, as DNA: TGTGCCAGCAGACTGACAGGCACCGGAAACACCATATATTTT. It translates to CASRLTGTGNTIYF.

The genes are TRBV5-1 and TRBJ2-1, with 16 bases aligning to TRBD2. Per germline, CDR1 SGHRS and CDR2 YFSETQ. The CDR3 has 17 residues. V was clipped by 3 bases and J by 9 bases; unmatched bases: 9. In DNA, the CDR3 is TGCGCCAGCAGCTCGCTGGGACTAGCGGGGGGGCAGGGTGAGCAGTTCTTC. It translates to CASSSLGLAGGQGEQFF.

This chain links TRBV2 with TRBJ1-2, with 12 bases identical to TRBD1. V lost 11 bases, J lost 7 bases, and 5 bases stayed unmatched. CDR1 is SNHLY and CDR2 is FYNNEI in the germline V gene. The CDR3 sequence is 12 residues long. CDR3 residues: CADRDRGPGYTF. In DNA form, the CDR3 reads TGTGCCGACCGGGACAGGGGGCCTGGCTACACCTTC.